This TCR beta chain emerged from a study of cytomegalovirus exposure and HLA in healthy donors. PCR employed 60 Vbeta and 13 Jbeta primers. TCRdb keeps only in-frame clones here, not all; method: immunoSEQ multiplex PCR. The table records 110,000 or so clones, around 80% of them present only once. The CDR3 is 16 amino acids. Trimming took 0 bases from V and 3 from J, leaving 16 bases between them. Germline V gene sequence: CDR1 SGHRS, CDR2 YFSETQ. The TCR originated in a woman under 30 in good health and CMV-seronegative. The sequencing input was PBMCs. The rearrangement uses TRBV5-1 and TRBJ2-7; perhaps TRBD2 as D (5 bases). The CDR3: CASSLGIGGAFYEQYF. The CDR3 DNA follows: TGCGCCAGCAGCTTGGGAATCGGAGGAGCTTTCTACGAGCAGTACTTC.